This is a list of T cell receptor beta chains from one sample in a study of T cell repertoires in cytomegalovirus infection. In TCRdb, the reads were re-called with MiXCR into one record per CDR3 protein. The data contain around 570,000 distinct CDR3 sequences, just under 40% of them singletons. Antigen specificity for these receptors is unknown. The source was cultured PBMCs, collected from culture after CMV antigen stimulation. The origin of the receptors is a human donor in good health (CMV status not recorded). Some clones in this sample may be carry-over from other donors' samples. The CDR3 runs from the conserved cysteine through the conserved F or W. D genes are given only for firm matches. The listing skips clone size in some rows; elsewhere it reads once, few, many or a size class.

TRBJ1-2 . . TRBV7-4 CASTHARGGYTF TGTGCCAGCACCCATGCGAGGGGCGGCTACACCTTC
TRBJ2-7 . . TRBV12-5 CASGLAPGSSYEQYF TGTGCTAGTGGTTTGGCACCAGGGAGCTCCTACGAGCAGTACTTC
TRBJ2-3 . . TRBV20-1 CSARRPWLDTQYF TGCAGTGCTAGGCGGCCCTGGTTGGATACGCAGTATTTT
TRBJ2-2 . . TRBV12-3/TRBV12-4 CASSPRGRGELFF TGTGCCAGCAGTCCTCGGGGGAGGGGGGAGCTGTTTTTT
TRBJ1-6 TRBD1 . TRBV24-1 CATSDLPGQRKGGPRGMGNSPLHF TGTGCCACCAGTGATTTGCCGGGACAGAGAAAAGGGGGTCCCAGGGGTATGGGAAATTCACCCCTCCACTTT
TRBJ2-3 TRBD2 few TRBV19 CASSRGGRNTDTQYF TGTGCCAGTAGTCGGGGGGGGCGGAACACAGATACGCAGTATTTT
TRBJ2-3 . few TRBV7-2 CAGGRGSTDTQYF TGTGCCGGGGGGAGGGGGAGCACAGATACGCAGTATTTT
TRBJ1-3 . . TRBV7-6 CASSQPTGNTIYF TGTGCCAGCAGCCAACCGACTGGAAACACCATATATTTT
TRBJ2-7 . . TRBV6-2/TRBV6-3 CASKTGPYEQYF TGTGCCAGCAAAACAGGGCCCTACGAGCAGTACTTC
TRBJ1-1 TRBD1 . TRBV12-3/TRBV12-4 CASSRDSYTEAFF TGTGCCAGCAGCCGGGACAGCTACACTGAAGCTTTCTTT
TRBJ2-4 TRBD2 few TRBV7-8 CASSSLGGREGIQYF TGTGCCAGCAGCTCCCTCGGCGGGAGAGAGGGCATTCAGTACTTC
TRBJ2-1 . . TRBV6-6 CASSNRGPYNEQFF TGTGCCAGCAGTAACCGAGGGCCTTACAATGAGCAGTTCTTC
TRBJ2-1 . . TRBV20-1 CSAPSVQGRVF TGCAGTGCCCCGTCGGTGCAGGGTCGGGTCTTC
TRBJ1-5 . . TRBV10-2 CATRQGSGLNQPQHF TGCGCCACTCGCCAGGGGAGTGGTCTTAATCAGCCCCAGCATTTT
TRBJ2-2 . . TRBV12-3/TRBV12-4 CASSPEVELFF TGTGCCAGCAGCCCCGAGGTGGAGCTGTTTTTT
TRBJ2-7 . . TRBV25-1 CANRDSCSYEQYF TGTGCCAACCGGGACTCTTGTTCCTACGAGCAGTACTTC
TRBJ2-3 . . TRBV7-2 CASSFGSPSTDTQYF TGTGCCAGCAGCTTTGGTAGCCCTAGCACAGATACGCAGTATTTT
TRBJ2-7 . . TRBV7-6 CASSLAGADGQYF TGTGCCAGCAGCTTAGCCGGCGCCGATGGACAGTACTTC
TRBJ1-4 . . TRBV20-1 CSARWGEKLFF TGCAGTGCTAGGTGGGGTGAAAAACTGTTTTTT
TRBJ2-7 TRBD2 many TRBV7-2 CASSSAPFGTKRDEQYF TGTGCCAGCAGCTCAGCCCCCTTCGGGACTAAACGGGACGAGCAGTACTTC
TRBJ2-7 TRBD2 few TRBV7-2 CASSHILAGGYEQYF TGTGCCAGCAGCCATATACTAGCGGGAGGGTACGAGCAGTACTTC
TRBJ2-7 TRBD2 . TRBV18 CASSPLKIIAGPWYEQYF TGTGCCAGCTCACCACTAAAGATCATAGCGGGGCCCTGGTACGAGCAGTACTTC
TRBJ1-2 . few TRBV29-1 CSVLGQPYGYTF TGCAGCGTCCTAGGACAGCCCTATGGCTACACCTTC
TRBJ1-2 . . TRBV7-2 CASSLGPASHGYTF TGTGCCAGCAGCTTAGGACCGGCCAGTCATGGCTACACCTTC
TRBJ2-7 . few TRBV5-1 CASSLGQGQKLYF TGCGCCAGCAGCTTGGGGCAGGGCCAGAAGTTGTACTTC
TRBJ1-2 . few TRBV27 CASSLTKTYGYTF TGTGCCAGCAGTTTAACTAAGACCTATGGCTACACCTTC
TRBJ2-1 . few TRBV7-3 CASSFGTGVLLFF TGTGCCAGCAGCTTCGGGACCGGAGTTTTACTGTTCTTC